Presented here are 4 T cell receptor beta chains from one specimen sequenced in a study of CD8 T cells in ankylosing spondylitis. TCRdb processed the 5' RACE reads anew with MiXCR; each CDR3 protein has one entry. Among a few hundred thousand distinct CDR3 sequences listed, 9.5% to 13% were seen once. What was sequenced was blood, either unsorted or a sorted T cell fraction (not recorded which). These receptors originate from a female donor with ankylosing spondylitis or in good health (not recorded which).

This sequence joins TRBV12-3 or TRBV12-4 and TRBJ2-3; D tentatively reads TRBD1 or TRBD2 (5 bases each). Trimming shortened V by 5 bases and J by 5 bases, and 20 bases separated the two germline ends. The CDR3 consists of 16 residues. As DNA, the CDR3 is TGTGCCAGCAGTCCCCCGGGACGGCCGACGGGAGATACGCAGTATTTT. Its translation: CASSPPGRPTGDTQYF.

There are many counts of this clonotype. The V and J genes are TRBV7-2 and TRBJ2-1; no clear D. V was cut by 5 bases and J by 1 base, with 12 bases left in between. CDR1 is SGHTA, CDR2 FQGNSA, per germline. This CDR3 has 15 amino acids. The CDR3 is CASSRTGQSYNEQFF. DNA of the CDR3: TGTGCCAGCAGCAGGACGGGCCAGTCCTACAATGAGCAGTTCTTC.

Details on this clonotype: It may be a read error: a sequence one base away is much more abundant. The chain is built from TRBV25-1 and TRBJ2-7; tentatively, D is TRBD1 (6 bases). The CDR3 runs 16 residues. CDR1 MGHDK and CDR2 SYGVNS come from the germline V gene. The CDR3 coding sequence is TGTGCCAGCAGTGTGACAGGTTCGTCCGGAAGGGACGAGCAGTCCTTC. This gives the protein CASSVTGSSGRDEQSF.

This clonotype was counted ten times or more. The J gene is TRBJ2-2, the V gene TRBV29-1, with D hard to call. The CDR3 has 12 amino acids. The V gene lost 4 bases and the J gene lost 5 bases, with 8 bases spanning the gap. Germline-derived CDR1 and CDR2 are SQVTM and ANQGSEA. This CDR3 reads CSVASWTGELFF. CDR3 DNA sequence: TGCAGCGTTGCATCCTGGACCGGGGAGCTGTTTTTT.